This passage covers 28 T cell receptor beta chains from one sample sequenced in a study of blood T cell repertoires in COVID-19. Data came from immunoSEQ multiplex PCR; TCRdb stores just in-frame clones and leaves some out. The table has approximately 130,000 clones, approximately 85% seen once. The sample was peripheral blood. These receptors were collected from a human donor in a cohort sampled during active COVID-19.

This clone was observed a handful of times. The gene calls are TRBV6-5 and TRBJ2-1; 11 bases fit TRBD2. The CDR3 covers 12 residues. CDR1 MNHEY and CDR2 SVGAGI come from the germline V gene. V shed 6 bases, J shed 15 bases, and the junction held 7 bases outside the gene matches. CDR3 in amino acids: CASRDSGGAPFF. CDR3 bases: TGTGCCAGCAGAGATAGCGGGGGGGCGCCGTTCTTC.

The V gene is TRBV2, the J gene TRBJ2-5, with 7 bases identical to TRBD1. In germline, CDR1 is SNHLY, CDR2 FYNNEI. The CDR3 spans 13 residues. Germline trimming cut 6 bases from V and 3 bases from J; bases unmatched to any gene: 4. CDR3 coding DNA: TGTGCCAGCAGGAGGGACAGTGAAGAGACCCAGTACTTC. Translation gives CASRRDSEETQYF.

The chain's CDR3 is CASSYSVGASAGELFF. CDR3 DNA: TGTGCCAGCAGTTACTCAGTGGGGGCGAGCGCCGGGGAGCTGTTTTTT. The chain combines TRBV6-2 or TRBV6-3 with TRBJ2-2; D is possibly TRBD1 (6 bases). The CDR3 consists of 16 residues. V lost 0 bases and J lost 6, with 14 bases in between. Germline assignment: CDR1 MNHEY and CDR2 SVGEGT.

The genes are TRBV6-6 and TRBJ1-2; D is uncertain. Germline CDR1 reads MNHNY; CDR2 reads SVGAGI (reference sequence). Deletions cut 4 bases from V and 4 bases from J, with 7 bases between. This CDR3 is 12 amino acids long. For the CDR3, the DNA is TGTGCCAGCAGTTCTTCCAGCTATGGCTACACCTTC. The encoded protein is CASSSSSYGYTF.

V usage is TRBV3-1 (or the pseudogene TRBV3-2) and J usage is TRBJ2-1, with a possible D match to TRBD2 (5 bases). This CDR3 contains 14 residues. The germline V gene encodes CDR1 LGHDT and CDR2 YNNKEL (reference sequence). Deletions cut 4 bases from V and 2 bases from J, with 9 bases between. In DNA, the CDR3 is TGTGCCAGCAGCCGGAGGACGGCCTACAATGAGCAGTTCTTC. Translation: CASSRRTAYNEQFF.

This chain uses TRBV12-3 or TRBV12-4 with TRBJ2-3; no firm D call. V dropped 1 base and J dropped 14 bases, with 13 bases sitting between them. The CDR3 consists of 12 residues. The CDR3, as DNA: TGTGCCAGCAGTTTAGAACTCGACTCTCGGTATTTT. Translation: CASSLELDSRYF.

This clone was seen a few times. V is TRBV6-2 or TRBV6-3 and J is TRBJ2-7, with D hard to call. V lost 4 bases and J lost 2, with 6 bases in between. The length of the CDR3 is 12 residues. Germline assignment: CDR1 MNHEY and CDR2 SVGEGT. CDR3 residues: CASSFSAYEQYV. The CDR3 DNA reads as TGTGCCAGCAGTTTTTCCGCCTACGAGCAGTACGTC.

The rearrangement uses TRBV15 and TRBJ1-5; the D is unclear. Trimming cost V 5 bases and J 6 bases, with 14 bases left between them. Germline values: CDR1 LNHNV, CDR2 YYDKDF (reference sequence). The CDR3 covers 14 residues. The DNA of the CDR3 is TGTGCCACCAGCCATGCGAGCGTGGGTCAGCCCCAGCATTTT. Amino acid sequence: CATSHASVGQPQHF.

The chain has TRBV30 and TRBJ1-1; no definite D call. The V end lost 3 bases, the J end lost 6 bases, and 8 bases lay between the germline ends. This CDR3 is built from 11 residues. Germline V gene data show CDR1 as GTSNPN and CDR2 as SVGIG (reference sequence). CDR3 in amino acids: CAWSSRSEAFF. The CDR3 DNA follows: TGTGCCTGGAGCAGTCGATCTGAAGCTTTCTTT. The variable domain in full, with the rest retrieved from reference TRBV30 and TRBJ1-1, is SQTIHQWPATLVQPVGSPLSLECTVEGTSNPNLYWYRQAAGRGLQLLFYSVGIGQISSEVPQNLSASRPQDRQFILSSKKLLLSDSGFYLCAWSSRSEAFFGQGTRLTVV.

The chain employs TRBV20-1 and TRBJ2-3; TRBD2 agrees at 10 bases. The CDR3 has 15 amino acids. Trimming at V came to 3 bases and at J to 4 bases, leaving 7 bases not matched to a gene. Germline CDR1 and CDR2: DFQATT and SNEGSKA (reference sequence). Written as DNA, the CDR3 is TGCAGTGCTAGTCCCCTAGCGGGAGTGCCAGATACGCAGTATTTT. Encoded protein: CSASPLAGVPDTQYF.

The chain links TRBV7-9 to TRBJ2-2, with 7 positions matching TRBD1. V lost 1 base, J lost 9 bases, and 5 bases stayed unmatched. This CDR3 region has 14 residues. CDR1 and CDR2 from the germline V gene are SEHNR and FQNEAQ (reference sequence). In DNA, the CDR3 is TGTGCCAGCAGCTTAGAGGGGGCAAGCCGGGAGCTGTTTTTT. The encoded protein is CASSLEGASRELFF. Together with reference TRBV7-9 and TRBJ2-2, the CDR3 gives the full variable domain: DTGVSQNPRHKITKRGQNVTFRCDPISEHNRLYWYRQTLGQGPEFLTYFQNEAQLEKSRLLSDRFSAERPKGSFSTLEIQRTEQGDSAMYLCASSLEGASRELFFGEGSRLTVL.

This chain joins TRBV9 and TRBJ2-1; no reliable D call. The CDR3 is 14 residues long. Per the germline V gene, CDR1 is SGDLS and CDR2 is YYNGEE. Trimming shortened V by 0 bases and J by 6 bases, and 10 bases separated the two germline ends. CDR3: CASSVATSANEQFF. CDR3 nucleotide sequence: TGTGCCAGCAGCGTAGCTACGAGCGCCAATGAGCAGTTCTTC.

The rearrangement joins TRBV5-1 to TRBJ1-2; D is perhaps TRBD1 (5 bases). CDR1 is SGHRS, CDR2 YFSETQ, per germline. V dropped 0 bases and J dropped 7 bases, with 16 bases sitting between them. CDR3 size: 15 residues. In nucleotides, the CDR3 is TGCGCCAGCAGCTTGGAAGCGGGCAGGGTCTCTGGCTACACCTTC. This sequence encodes CASSLEAGRVSGYTF.

Here the CDR3 reads CASSLAGTPNTGELFF. The CDR3 bases are TGTGCCAGCAGCTTGGCCGGGACACCGAACACCGGGGAGCTGTTTTTT. The chain carries TRBV5-6 and TRBJ2-2, with a tentative D call TRBD1 (6 bases). Trimming cost V 0 bases and J 0 bases, with 9 bases left between them. The CDR3 runs to 16 residues. The germline gives CDR1 SGHDT, CDR2 YYEEEE.

The J gene is TRBJ1-2, the V gene TRBV7-9, with D perhaps TRBD1 (6 bases). Trimming removed 5 bases from V and 7 bases from J, with 14 bases in between. Germline assignment: CDR1 SEHNR and CDR2 FQNEAQ (reference sequence). This CDR3 has 13 residues. CDR3 in amino acids: CASSPRQAFGYTF. In DNA form, the CDR3 reads TGTGCCAGCAGCCCCAGACAGGCCTTTGGCTACACCTTC.

The chain links TRBV3-1 (or the pseudogene TRBV3-2) to TRBJ2-1, with D perhaps matching TRBD2 (6 bases). CDR3 length: 12 residues. Germline-derived CDR1 and CDR2 are LGHDT and YNNKEL (reference sequence). Trimming removed 4 bases from V and 7 bases from J, with 8 bases in between. Written as DNA, the CDR3 is TGTGCCAGCAGCCCGGGGGTTAATGAGCAGTTCTTC. Amino acid sequence: CASSPGVNEQFF.

The rearrangement uses TRBV6-6 and TRBJ1-6, with 9 bases fitting TRBD1. CDR1 and CDR2 from the germline V gene are MNHNY and SVGAGI (reference sequence). With 6 bases clipped from V and 7 bases from J, the junction kept 10 bases outside the gene matches. The CDR3 extends over 16 amino acids. CDR3 nucleotide sequence: TGTGCCAGCAGAGTTCCGGACAGGGGAGGAAATTCACCCCTCCACTTT. Amino acids: CASRVPDRGGNSPLHF.

V usage is TRBV3-1 (or the pseudogene TRBV3-2) and J usage is TRBJ2-6, with 7 bases aligning to TRBD1. The CDR3 covers 16 residues. Unmatched junction bases numbered 2, after V lost 1 base and J lost 2 bases. Germline-derived CDR1 and CDR2 are LGHDT and YNNKEL (reference sequence). The CDR3 here is CASSQGQGAGANVLTF. In nucleotides, the CDR3 is TGTGCCAGCAGCCAAGGCCAGGGGGCTGGGGCCAACGTCCTGACTTTC.

This clone showed up just once. The CDR3 sequence: CASRLALAGMGETQYF. For the CDR3, the DNA is TGCGCCAGCAGACTGGCACTAGCGGGAATGGGAGAGACCCAGTACTTC. V and J are TRBV5-1 and TRBJ2-5; 10 nucleotides agree with TRBD2. The CDR3 is made up of 16 amino acids. Trimming removed 5 bases from V and 4 bases from J; junction bases left unmatched: 11. Per germline, CDR1 SGHRS and CDR2 YFSETQ.

V is TRBV18 and J is TRBJ1-6; weak D call: TRBD1 (6 bases). Germline CDR1 and CDR2: KGHSH and LQKENI. There are 14 residues in the CDR3. Trimming stripped 4 bases from V and 2 bases from J, with 6 bases between. CDR3 coding DNA: TGTGCCAGCTCACGGGACACCTATAATTCACCCCTCCACTTT. Translated: CASSRDTYNSPLHF.

CDR3 amino acids: CASSLGQEEKLFF. CDR3 nucleotides: TGTGCCAGCAGTTTGGGACAGGAAGAAAAACTGTTTTTT. The rearrangement joins TRBV12-3 or TRBV12-4 to TRBJ1-4, with 8 positions matching TRBD1. V was clipped by 3 bases and J by 8 bases; unmatched bases: 2. The CDR3 runs 13 residues.

J is TRBJ1-2 and V is TRBV30; 7 nucleotides line up with TRBD1. From germline, CDR1 is GTSNPN and CDR2 SVGIG (reference sequence). The J segment lost 8 bases and the V segment lost 4 bases, leaving 10 bases of the junction unmatched. The CDR3 consists of 13 residues. DNA for the CDR3: TGTGCCTGGAATCCGGGACAGAGATCGGGCTACACCTTC. Its translation: CAWNPGQRSGYTF.

J is TRBJ2-2 and V is TRBV11-1, with D unclear. The germline V gene has CDR1 SGHAT and CDR2 FQDESV (reference sequence). V lost 6 bases and J 4 bases, leaving 18 bases between the germline ends. The CDR3 spans 16 residues. CDR3 sequence reads: CASRARTERGTGELFF. Written as DNA, the CDR3 is TGTGCCAGCAGAGCTCGAACTGAGCGTGGCACCGGGGAGCTGTTTTTT.

The rearrangement links TRBV10-1 to TRBJ2-1; weak D call: TRBD2 (5 bases). The CDR3 is 13 residues long. Germline V gives CDR1 WNHNN, CDR2 SYGVQD (reference sequence). Trimming took off 2 bases at V and 9 bases at J, with 11 bases between the two ends. CDR3 sequence: CASSEGSDGEQFF. The CDR3 nucleotides are TGCGCCAGCAGTGAGGGTAGCGACGGTGAGCAGTTCTTC.

CDR3 sequence: CASSRFVAGTGAYEQYF. CDR3 sequence (DNA): TGTGCCAGCAGCCGCTTTGTTGCCGGGACAGGGGCCTACGAGCAGTACTTC. V gene TRBV3-1 (or the pseudogene TRBV3-2) combines with J gene TRBJ2-7, with 10 nucleotides matching TRBD1. Per germline, CDR1 LGHDT and CDR2 YNNKEL (reference sequence). The V segment lost 4 bases and the J segment 2 bases; nucleotides outside the gene matches: 11. This CDR3 is built from 17 residues.

The rearrangement joins TRBV5-5 to TRBJ1-2, with D possibly being TRBD1 (6 bases). Germline-derived CDR1 and CDR2 are SGHKS and YYEKEE (reference sequence). Trimming removed 2 bases from V and 4 bases from J, with 9 bases in between. The CDR3 extends over 13 amino acids. The CDR3 loop reads CASSLGGAYGYTF. For the CDR3, the DNA is TGTGCCAGCAGCTTAGGGGGTGCCTATGGCTACACCTTC.

The rearrangement uses TRBV11-3 and TRBJ2-2; the D gene is possibly TRBD2 (6 bases). V was shortened by 2 bases and J by 2 bases, with 9 bases between the two germline ends. Germline V gives CDR1 SGHNT, CDR2 YENEEA. The CDR3 runs 15 residues. The CDR3 nucleotides read TGTGCCAGCAGCTTACTAGCGTCCAACACCGGGGAGCTGTTTTTT. Amino acid sequence: CASSLLASNTGELFF.

This clone showed up just once. This chain joins TRBV5-4 and TRBJ1-1; D not resolved. The V gene's germline CDR1 is SGHNT and CDR2 YYREEE (reference sequence). CDR3 length: 15 amino acids. The germline V and J ends were trimmed by 6 bases and 1 base, with 16 bases remaining between them. In DNA form, the CDR3 reads TGTGCCAGCACCCCGACCCAGGCCACGAACACTGAAGCTTTCTTT. Encoded protein: CASTPTQATNTEAFF.